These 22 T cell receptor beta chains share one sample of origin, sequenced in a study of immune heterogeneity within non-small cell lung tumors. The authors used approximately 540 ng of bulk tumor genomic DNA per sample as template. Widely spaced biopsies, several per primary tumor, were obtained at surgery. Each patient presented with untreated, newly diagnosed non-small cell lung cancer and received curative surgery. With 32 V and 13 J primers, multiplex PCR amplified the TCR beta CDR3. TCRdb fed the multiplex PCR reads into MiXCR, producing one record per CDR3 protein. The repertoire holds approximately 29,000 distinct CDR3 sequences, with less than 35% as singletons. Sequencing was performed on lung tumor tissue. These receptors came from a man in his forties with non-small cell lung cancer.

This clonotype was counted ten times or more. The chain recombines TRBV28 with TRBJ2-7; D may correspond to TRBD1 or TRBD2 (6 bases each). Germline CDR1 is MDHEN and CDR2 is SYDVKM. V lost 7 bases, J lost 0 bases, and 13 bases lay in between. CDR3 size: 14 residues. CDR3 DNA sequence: TGTGCCAGCAACAACGAGGGGGGCTCCTACGAGCAGTACTTC. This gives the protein CASNNEGGSYEQYF.

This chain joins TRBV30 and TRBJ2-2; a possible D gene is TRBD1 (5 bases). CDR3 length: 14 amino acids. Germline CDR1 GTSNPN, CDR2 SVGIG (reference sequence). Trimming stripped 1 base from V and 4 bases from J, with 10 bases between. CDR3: CAWSAGSTTGELFF. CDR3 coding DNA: TGTGCCTGGAGTGCAGGGTCGACCACCGGGGAGCTGTTTTTT.

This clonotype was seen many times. The CDR3 sequence: CSARAVRRGRNQETQYF. CDR3 bases: TGCAGTGCTAGAGCCGTTCGTCGGGGCCGTAATCAAGAGACCCAGTACTTC. The chain couples TRBV20-1 to TRBJ2-5; D assignment may be TRBD1 or TRBD2 (5 bases each). Germline loops: CDR1 DFQATT, CDR2 SNEGSKA (reference sequence). The CDR3 is 17 amino acids. Trimming left V 1 base short and J 2 bases short, with 20 bases between.

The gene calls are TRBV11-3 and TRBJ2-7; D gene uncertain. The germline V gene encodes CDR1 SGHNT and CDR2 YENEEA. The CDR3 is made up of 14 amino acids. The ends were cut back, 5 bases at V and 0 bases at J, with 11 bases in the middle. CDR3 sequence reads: CASSLGPASYEQYF. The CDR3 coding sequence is TGTGCCAGCAGCCTAGGCCCGGCCTCCTACGAGCAGTACTTC. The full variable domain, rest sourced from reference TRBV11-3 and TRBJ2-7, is EAGVVQSPRYKIIEKKQPVAFWCNPISGHNTLYWYLQNLGQGPELLIRYENEEAVDDSQLPKDRFSAERLKGVDSTLKIQPAELGDSAVYLCASSLGPASYEQYFGPGTRLTVT.

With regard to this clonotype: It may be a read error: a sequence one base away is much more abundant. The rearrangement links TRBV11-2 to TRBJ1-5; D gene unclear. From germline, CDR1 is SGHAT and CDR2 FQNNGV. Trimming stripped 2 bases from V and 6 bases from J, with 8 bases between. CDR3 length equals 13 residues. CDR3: CASSLTKGQPQHF. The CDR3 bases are TGTGCCAGCAGCTTAACCAAGGGTCAGCCCCAGCATTTT.

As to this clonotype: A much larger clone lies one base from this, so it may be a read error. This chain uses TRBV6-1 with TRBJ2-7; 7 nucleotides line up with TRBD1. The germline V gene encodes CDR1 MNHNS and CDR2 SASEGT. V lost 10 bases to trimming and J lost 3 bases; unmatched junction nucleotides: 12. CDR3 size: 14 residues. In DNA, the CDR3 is TGTGCCACCCAGTGGGACAGTGCAGACTACGAGCAGTACTTC. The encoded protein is CATQWDSADYEQYF.

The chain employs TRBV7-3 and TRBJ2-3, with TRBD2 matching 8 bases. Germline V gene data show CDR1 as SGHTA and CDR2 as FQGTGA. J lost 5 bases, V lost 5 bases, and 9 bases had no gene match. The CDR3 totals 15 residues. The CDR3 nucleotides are TGTGCCAGCAGCCGTCGGGGGGGGCAGGGAGATACGCAGTATTTT. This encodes CASSRRGGQGDTQYF.

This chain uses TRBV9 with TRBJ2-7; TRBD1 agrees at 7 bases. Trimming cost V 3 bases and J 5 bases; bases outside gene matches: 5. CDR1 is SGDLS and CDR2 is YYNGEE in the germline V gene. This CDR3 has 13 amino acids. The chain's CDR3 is CASSEGAHHEQYF. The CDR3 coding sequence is TGTGCCAGCAGCGAGGGGGCGCATCACGAGCAGTACTTC. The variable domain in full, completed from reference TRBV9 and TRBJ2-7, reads DSGVTQTPKHLITATGQRVTLRCSPRSGDLSVYWYQQSLDQGLQFLIQYYNGEERAKGNILERFSAQQFPDLHSELNLSSLELGDSALYFCASSEGAHHEQYFGPGTRLTVT.

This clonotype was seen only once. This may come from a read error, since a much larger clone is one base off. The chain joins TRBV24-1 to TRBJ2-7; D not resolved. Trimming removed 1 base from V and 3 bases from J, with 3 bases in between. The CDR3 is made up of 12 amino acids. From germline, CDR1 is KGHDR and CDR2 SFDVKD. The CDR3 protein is CATSDLRYEQYF. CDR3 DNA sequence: TGTGCCACCAGTGATTTACGCTACGAGCAGTACTTC.

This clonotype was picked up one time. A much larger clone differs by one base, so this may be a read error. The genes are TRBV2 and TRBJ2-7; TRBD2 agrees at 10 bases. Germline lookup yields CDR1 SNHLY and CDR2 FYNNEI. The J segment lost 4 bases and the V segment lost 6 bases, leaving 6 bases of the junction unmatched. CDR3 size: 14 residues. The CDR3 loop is CASRAGTSAYEQYF. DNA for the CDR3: TGTGCCAGCAGAGCCGGGACTAGCGCTTACGAGCAGTACTTC.

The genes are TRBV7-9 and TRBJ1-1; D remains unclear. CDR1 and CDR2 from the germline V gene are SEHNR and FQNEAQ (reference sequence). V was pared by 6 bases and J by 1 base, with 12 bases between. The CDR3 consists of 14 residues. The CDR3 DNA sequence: TGTGCCAGCAGAGTTGACGGAAGGAACACTGAAGCTTTCTTT. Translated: CASRVDGRNTEAFF.

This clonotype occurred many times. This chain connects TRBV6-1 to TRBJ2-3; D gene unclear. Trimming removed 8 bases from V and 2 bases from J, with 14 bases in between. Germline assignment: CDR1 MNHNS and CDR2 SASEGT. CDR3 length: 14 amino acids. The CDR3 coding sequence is TGTGCCAGCCTGCAGAGGAAAAACACAGATACGCAGTATTTT. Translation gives CASLQRKNTDTQYF.

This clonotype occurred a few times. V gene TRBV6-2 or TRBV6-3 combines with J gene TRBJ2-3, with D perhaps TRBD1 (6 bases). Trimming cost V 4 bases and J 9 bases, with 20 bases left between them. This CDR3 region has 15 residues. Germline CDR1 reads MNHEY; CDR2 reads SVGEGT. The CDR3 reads CASSSINREGSTQYF. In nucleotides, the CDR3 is TGTGCCAGCAGTTCGATAAACAGGGAAGGGAGCACGCAGTATTTT.

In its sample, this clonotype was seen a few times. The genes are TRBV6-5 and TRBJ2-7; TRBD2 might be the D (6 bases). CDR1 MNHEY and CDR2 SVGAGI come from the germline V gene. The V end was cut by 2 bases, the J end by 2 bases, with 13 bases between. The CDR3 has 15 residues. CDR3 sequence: CASSYNNGGAYEQYF. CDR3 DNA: TGTGCCAGCAGTTACAATAACGGGGGAGCCTACGAGCAGTACTTC.

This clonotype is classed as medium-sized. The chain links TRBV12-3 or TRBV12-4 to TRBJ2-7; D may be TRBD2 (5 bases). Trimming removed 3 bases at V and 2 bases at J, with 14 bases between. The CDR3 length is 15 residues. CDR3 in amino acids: CASSFSTGKPYEQYF. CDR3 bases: TGTGCCAGCAGTTTCTCGACCGGGAAGCCCTACGAGCAGTACTTC.

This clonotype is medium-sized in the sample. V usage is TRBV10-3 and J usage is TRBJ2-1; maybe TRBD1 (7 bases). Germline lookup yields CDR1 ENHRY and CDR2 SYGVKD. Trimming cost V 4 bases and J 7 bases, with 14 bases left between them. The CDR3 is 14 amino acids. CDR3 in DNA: TGTGCCATCAGTGTGGAGGGGGCAGGGAATGAGCAGTTCTTC. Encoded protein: CAISVEGAGNEQFF.

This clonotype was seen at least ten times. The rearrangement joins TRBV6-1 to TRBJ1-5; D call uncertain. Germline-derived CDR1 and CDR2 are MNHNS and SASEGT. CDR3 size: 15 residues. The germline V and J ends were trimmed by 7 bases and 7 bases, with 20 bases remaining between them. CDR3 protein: CASNVGDGFRQPQHF. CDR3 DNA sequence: TGTGCCAGCAATGTTGGAGACGGTTTCCGACAGCCCCAGCATTTT.

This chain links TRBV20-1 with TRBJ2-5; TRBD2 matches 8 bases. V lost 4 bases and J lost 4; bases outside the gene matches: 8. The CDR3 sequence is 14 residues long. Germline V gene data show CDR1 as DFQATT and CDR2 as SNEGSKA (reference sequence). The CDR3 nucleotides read TGCAGTGCTAAAACGGGAGGGCCGAGAGAGACCCAGTACTTC. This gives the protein CSAKTGGPRETQYF.

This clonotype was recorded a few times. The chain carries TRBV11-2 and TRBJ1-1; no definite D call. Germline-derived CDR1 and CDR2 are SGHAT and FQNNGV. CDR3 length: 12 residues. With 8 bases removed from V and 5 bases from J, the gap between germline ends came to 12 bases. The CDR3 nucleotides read TGTGCCAGCGGCCCATTAGTAACTGAAGCTTTCTTT. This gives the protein CASGPLVTEAFF.

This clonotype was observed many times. The CDR3 DNA follows: TGTGCCATCTCGGTCGGACAGGGCGGTGAAAAACTGTTTTTT. Its protein product is CAISVGQGGEKLFF. This chain joins TRBV10-3 and TRBJ1-4; 8 positions match TRBD1. The CDR3 is made up of 14 amino acids. Germline CDR1 and CDR2: ENHRY and SYGVKD. The V gene end was trimmed by 8 bases and the J gene end by 7 bases; junction bases not matched to a gene: 9.

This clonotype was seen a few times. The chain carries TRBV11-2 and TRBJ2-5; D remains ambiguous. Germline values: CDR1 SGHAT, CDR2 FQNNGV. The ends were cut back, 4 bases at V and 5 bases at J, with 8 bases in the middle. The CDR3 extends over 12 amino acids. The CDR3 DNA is TGTGCCAGCAGCTCCGCTCGGGAGACCCAGTACTTC. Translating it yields CASSSARETQYF.

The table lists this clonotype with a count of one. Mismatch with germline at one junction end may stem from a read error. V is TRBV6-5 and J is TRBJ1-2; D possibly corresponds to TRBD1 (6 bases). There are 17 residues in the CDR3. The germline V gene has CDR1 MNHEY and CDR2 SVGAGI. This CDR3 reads CASSSGGGTRSNYGYAF. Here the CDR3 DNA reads TGTGCCAGCAGTTCGGGGGGGGGGACACGATCTAACTATGGCTACGCCTTC.